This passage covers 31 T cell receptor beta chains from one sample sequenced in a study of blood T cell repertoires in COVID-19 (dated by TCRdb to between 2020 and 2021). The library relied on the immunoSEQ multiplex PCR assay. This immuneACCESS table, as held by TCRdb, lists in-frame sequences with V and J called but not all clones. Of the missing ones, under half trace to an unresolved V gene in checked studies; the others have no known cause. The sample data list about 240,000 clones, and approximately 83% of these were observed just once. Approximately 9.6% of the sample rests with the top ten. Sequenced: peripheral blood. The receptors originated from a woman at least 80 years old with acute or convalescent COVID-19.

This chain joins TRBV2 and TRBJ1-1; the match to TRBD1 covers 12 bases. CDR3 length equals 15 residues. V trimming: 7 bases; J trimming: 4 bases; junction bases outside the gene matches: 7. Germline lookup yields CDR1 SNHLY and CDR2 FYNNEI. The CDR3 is CASIRDRGQGTEAFF. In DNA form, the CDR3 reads TGTGCCAGCATTCGGGACAGGGGGCAGGGCACTGAAGCTTTCTTT.

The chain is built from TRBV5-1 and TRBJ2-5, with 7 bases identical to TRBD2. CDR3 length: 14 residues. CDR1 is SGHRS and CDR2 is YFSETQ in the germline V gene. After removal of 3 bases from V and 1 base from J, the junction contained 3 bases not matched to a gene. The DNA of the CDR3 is TGCGCCAGCAGCTGGTCTAGCGGCCAAGAGACCCAGTACTTC. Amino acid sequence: CASSWSSGQETQYF.

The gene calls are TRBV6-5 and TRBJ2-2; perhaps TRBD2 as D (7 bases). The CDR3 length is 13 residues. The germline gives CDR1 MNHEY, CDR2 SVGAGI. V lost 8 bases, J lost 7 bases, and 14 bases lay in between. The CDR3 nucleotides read TGTGCCAGCGCTAACAGGGAGGGCGGGGAGCTGTTTTTT. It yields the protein CASANREGGELFF.

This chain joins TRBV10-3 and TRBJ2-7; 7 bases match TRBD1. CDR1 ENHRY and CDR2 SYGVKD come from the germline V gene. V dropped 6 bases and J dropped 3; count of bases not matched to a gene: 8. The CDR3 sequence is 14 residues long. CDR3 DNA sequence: TGTGCCATCAGCCCAGGACAGGTTGGCTACGAGCAGTACTTC. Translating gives CAISPGQVGYEQYF.

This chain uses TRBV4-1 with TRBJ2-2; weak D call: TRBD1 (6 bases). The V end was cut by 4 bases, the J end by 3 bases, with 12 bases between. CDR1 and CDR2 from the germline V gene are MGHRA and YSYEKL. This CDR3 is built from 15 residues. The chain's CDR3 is CASSRGQPYTGELFF. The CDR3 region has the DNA TGCGCCAGCAGCCGAGGACAGCCCTACACCGGGGAGCTGTTTTTT.

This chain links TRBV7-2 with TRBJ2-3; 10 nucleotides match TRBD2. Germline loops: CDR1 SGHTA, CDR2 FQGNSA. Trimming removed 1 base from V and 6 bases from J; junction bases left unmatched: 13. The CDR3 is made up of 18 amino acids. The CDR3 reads CASSLELAGASPPDTQYF. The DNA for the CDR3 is TGTGCCAGCAGCTTAGAGCTAGCGGGGGCCTCGCCCCCCGATACGCAGTATTTT.

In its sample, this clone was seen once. The CDR3 nucleotides are TGTGCCAGCACCGAGGGACTAGCGGCAACAGATACGCAGTATTTT. Translating gives CASTEGLAATDTQYF. The chain recombines TRBV6-5 with TRBJ2-3; 11 nucleotides line up with TRBD2. J gave up 3 bases and V 7 bases, and 6 bases lay outside the gene matches. There are 15 residues in the CDR3. Germline values: CDR1 MNHEY, CDR2 SVGAGI.

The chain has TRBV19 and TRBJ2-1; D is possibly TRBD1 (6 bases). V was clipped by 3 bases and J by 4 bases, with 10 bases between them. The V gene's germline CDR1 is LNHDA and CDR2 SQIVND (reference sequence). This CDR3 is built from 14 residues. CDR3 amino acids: CASSIRDMYNEQFF. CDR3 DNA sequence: TGTGCCAGTAGTATCAGGGACATGTACAATGAGCAGTTCTTC.

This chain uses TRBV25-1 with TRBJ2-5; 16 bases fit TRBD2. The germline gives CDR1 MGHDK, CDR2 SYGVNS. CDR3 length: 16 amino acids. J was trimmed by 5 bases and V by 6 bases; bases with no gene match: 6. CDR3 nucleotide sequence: TGTGCCAGCAGCAGCAGGGGACTAGCGGGGGGGGAGACCCAGTACTTC. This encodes CASSSRGLAGGETQYF.

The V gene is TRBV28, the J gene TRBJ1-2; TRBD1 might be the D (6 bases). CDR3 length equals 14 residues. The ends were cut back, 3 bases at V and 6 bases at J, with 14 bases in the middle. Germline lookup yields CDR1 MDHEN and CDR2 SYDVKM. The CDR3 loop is CASSFWQGFNGYTF. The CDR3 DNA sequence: TGTGCCAGCAGTTTTTGGCAGGGGTTTAATGGCTACACCTTC.

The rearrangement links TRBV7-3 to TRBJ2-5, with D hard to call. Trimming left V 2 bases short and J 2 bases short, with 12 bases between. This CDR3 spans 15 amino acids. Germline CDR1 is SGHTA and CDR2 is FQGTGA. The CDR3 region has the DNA TGTGCCAGCAGCTTAGGTCCAAGCAGGCAAGAGACCCAGTACTTC. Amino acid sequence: CASSLGPSRQETQYF.

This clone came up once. The CDR3 sequence is CASSAGTPRGETQYF. DNA for the CDR3: TGTGCCAGCAGCGCCGGGACTCCCCGGGGAGAGACCCAGTACTTC. The chain uses TRBV9 and TRBJ2-5; maybe TRBD2 (6 bases). Trimming left V 3 bases short and J 4 bases short, with 16 bases between. This CDR3 region has 15 residues. Germline V gives CDR1 SGDLS, CDR2 YYNGEE.

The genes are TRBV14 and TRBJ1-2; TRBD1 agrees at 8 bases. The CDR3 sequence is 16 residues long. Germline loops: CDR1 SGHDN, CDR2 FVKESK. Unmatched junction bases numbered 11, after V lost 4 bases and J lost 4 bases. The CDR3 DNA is TGTGCCAGCAGCCCTACCGGGACAGGATTATCCTATGGCTACACCTTC. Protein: CASSPTGTGLSYGYTF.

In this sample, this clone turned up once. CDR3 protein: CASSRGYSYNEQFF. The CDR3 bases are TGTGCCAGCAGCCGCGGGTACTCCTACAATGAGCAGTTCTTC. The rearrangement uses TRBV4-2 and TRBJ2-1; D might be TRBD2 (5 bases). The germline gives CDR1 LGHNA, CDR2 YNFKEQ. The CDR3 sequence is 14 residues long. Between the trimmed V and J ends, which lost 4 bases and 0 bases, there was a span of 7 bases.

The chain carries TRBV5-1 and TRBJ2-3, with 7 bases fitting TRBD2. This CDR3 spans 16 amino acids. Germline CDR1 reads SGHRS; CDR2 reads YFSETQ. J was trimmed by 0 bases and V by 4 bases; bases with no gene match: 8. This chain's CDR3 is CASSALAEPSTDTQYF. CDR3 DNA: TGCGCCAGCAGCGCCCTAGCGGAGCCTAGCACAGATACGCAGTATTTT.

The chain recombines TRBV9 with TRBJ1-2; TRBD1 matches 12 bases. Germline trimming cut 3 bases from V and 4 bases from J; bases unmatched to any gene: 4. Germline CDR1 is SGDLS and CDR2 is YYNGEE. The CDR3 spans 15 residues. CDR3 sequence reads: CASSAGQGAGYGYTF. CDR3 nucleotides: TGTGCCAGCAGCGCGGGACAGGGGGCAGGCTATGGCTACACCTTC.

Here the CDR3 reads CASSFQGRLGTDTQYF. CDR3 nucleotides: TGTGCCAGCAGCTTTCAAGGGAGATTGGGCACAGATACGCAGTATTTT. The rearrangement links TRBV7-3 to TRBJ2-3, with D perhaps matching TRBD2 (5 bases). The CDR3 is 16 residues long. Trimming took off 3 bases at V and 1 base at J, with 14 bases between the two ends. Looked up from germline, CDR1 is SGHTA and CDR2 is FQGTGA.

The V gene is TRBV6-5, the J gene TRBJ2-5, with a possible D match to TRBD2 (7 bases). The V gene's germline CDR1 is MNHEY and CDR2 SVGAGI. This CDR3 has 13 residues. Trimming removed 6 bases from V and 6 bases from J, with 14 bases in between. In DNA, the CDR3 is TGTGCCAGCAGCAGGGGAGGGGGTCAGACCCAGTACTTC. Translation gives CASSRGGGQTQYF.

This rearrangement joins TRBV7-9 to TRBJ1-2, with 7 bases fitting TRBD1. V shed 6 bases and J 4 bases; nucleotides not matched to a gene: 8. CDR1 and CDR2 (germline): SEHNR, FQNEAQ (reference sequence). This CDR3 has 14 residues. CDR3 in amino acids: CASSRQGWGYGYTF. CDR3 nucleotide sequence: TGTGCCAGCAGTCGACAGGGATGGGGCTATGGCTACACCTTC. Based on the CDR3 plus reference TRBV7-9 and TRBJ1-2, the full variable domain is DTGVSQNPRHKITKRGQNVTFRCDPISEHNRLYWYRQTLGQGPEFLTYFQNEAQLEKSRLLSDRFSAERPKGSFSTLEIQRTEQGDSAMYLCASSRQGWGYGYTFGSGTRLTVV.

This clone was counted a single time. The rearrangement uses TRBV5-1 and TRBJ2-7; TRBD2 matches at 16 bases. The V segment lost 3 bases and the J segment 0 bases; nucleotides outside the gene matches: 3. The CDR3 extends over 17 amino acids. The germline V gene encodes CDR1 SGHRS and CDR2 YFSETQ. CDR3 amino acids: CASSSGTSGGASYEQYF. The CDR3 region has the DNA TGCGCCAGCAGCTCCGGGACTAGCGGGGGGGCCTCCTACGAGCAGTACTTC.

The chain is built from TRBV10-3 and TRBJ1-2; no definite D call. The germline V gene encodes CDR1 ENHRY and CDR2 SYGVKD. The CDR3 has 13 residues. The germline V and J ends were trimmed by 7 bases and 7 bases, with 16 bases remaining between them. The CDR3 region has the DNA TGTGCCATCAAACTGCTCAGGCTCTTTGGCTACACCTTC. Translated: CAIKLLRLFGYTF.

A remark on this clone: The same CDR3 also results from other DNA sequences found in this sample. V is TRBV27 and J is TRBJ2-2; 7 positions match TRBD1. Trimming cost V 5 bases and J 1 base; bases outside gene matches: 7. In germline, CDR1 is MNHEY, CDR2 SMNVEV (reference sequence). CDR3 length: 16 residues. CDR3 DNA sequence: TGTGCCAGCAGTCCGACCGGGACAGAGAACACCGGGGAGCTGTTTTTT. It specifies CASSPTGTENTGELFF.

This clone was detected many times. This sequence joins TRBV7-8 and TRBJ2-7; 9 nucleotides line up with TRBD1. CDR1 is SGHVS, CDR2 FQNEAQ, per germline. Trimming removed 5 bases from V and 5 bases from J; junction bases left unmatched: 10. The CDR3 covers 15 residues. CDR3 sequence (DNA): TGTGCCAGCAGCCCACCGGGACAGGGTTCCCACGAGCAGTACTTC. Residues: CASSPPGQGSHEQYF.

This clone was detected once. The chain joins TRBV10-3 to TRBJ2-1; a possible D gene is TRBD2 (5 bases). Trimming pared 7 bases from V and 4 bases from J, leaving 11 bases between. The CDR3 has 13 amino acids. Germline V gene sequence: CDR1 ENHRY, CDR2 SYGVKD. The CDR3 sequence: CAITGNRYNEQFF. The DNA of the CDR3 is TGTGCCATCACGGGAAATCGGTACAATGAGCAGTTCTTC.

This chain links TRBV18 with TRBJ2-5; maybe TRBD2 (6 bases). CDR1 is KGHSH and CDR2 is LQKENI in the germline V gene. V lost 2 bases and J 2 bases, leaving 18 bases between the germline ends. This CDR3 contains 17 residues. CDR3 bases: TGTGCCAGCTCACCATGGGGCCAGGGAGGAAGGCAAGAGACCCAGTACTTC. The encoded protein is CASSPWGQGGRQETQYF. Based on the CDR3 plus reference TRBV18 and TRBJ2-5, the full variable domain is NAGVMQNPRHLVRRRGQEARLRCSPMKGHSHVYWYRQLPEEGLKFMVYLQKENIIDESGMPKERFSAEFPKEGPSILRIQQVVRGDSAAYFCASSPWGQGGRQETQYFGPGTRLLVL.

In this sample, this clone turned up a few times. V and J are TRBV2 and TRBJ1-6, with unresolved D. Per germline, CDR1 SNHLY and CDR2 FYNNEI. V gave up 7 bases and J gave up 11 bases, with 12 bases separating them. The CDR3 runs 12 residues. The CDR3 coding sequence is TGTGCCAGCACTAAGGAGAGAACACCCCTCCACTTT. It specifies CASTKERTPLHF.

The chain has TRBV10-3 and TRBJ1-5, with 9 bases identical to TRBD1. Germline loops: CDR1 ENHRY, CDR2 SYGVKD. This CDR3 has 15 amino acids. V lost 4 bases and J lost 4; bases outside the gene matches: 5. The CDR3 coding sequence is TGTGCCATCAGTGGAGTGGGACAGGGAAATCAGCCCCAGCATTTT. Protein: CAISGVGQGNQPQHF.

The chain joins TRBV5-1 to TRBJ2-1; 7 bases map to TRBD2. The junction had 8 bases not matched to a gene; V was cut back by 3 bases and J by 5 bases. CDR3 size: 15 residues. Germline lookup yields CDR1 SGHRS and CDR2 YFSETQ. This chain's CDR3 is CASSSVGLHNNEQFF. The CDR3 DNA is TGCGCCAGCAGCTCCGTGGGACTACATAACAATGAGCAGTTCTTC.

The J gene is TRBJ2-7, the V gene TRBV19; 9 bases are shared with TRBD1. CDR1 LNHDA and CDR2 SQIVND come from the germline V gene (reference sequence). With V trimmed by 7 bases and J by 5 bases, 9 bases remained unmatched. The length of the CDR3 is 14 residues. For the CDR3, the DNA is TGTGCCAGTATGGGGACAGGGCCCCTCCACGAGCAGTACTTC. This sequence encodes CASMGTGPLHEQYF.

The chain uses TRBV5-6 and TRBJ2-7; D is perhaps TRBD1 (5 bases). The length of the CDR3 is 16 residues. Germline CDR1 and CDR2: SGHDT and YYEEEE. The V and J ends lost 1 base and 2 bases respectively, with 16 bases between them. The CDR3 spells CASSLTKGEVTYEQYF. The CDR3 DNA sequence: TGTGCCAGCAGCTTGACTAAAGGGGAAGTAACCTACGAGCAGTACTTC.

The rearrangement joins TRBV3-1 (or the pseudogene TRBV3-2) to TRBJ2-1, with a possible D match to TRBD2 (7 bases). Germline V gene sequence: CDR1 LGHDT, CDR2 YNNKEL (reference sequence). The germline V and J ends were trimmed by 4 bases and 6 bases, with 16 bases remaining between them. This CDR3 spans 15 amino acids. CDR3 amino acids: CASSPRGGAINEQFF. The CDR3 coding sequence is TGTGCCAGCAGCCCAAGGGGGGGGGCTATCAATGAGCAGTTCTTC.